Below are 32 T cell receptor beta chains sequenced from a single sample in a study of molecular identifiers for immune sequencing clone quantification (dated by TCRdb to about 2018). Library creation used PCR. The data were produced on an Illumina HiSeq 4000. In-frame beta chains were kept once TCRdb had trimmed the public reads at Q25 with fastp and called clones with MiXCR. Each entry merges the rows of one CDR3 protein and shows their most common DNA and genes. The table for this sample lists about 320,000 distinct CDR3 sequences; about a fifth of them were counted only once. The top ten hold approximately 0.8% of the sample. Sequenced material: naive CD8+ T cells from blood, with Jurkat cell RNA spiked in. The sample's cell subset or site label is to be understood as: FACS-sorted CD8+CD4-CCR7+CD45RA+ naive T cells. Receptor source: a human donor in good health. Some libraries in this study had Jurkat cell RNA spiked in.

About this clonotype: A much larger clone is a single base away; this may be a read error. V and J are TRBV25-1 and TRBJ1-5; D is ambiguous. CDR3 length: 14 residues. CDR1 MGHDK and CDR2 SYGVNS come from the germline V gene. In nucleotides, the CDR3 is TGTGCCAGCGGTGAAATGGGGAGCAATCAGCCCCAGCATTTT. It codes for CASGEMGSNQPQHF.

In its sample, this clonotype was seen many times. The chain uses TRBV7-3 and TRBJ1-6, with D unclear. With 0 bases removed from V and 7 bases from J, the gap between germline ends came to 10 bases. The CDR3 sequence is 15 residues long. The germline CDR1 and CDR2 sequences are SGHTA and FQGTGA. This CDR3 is CASSLTGRRNSPLHF. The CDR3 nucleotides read TGTGCCAGCAGCTTAACCGGCAGGCGCAATTCACCCCTCCACTTT.

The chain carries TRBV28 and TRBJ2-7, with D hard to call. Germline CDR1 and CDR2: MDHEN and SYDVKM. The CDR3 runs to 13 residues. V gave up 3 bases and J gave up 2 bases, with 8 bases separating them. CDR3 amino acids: CASSLGWAYEQYF. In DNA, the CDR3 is TGTGCCAGCAGTTTGGGTTGGGCCTACGAGCAGTACTTC.

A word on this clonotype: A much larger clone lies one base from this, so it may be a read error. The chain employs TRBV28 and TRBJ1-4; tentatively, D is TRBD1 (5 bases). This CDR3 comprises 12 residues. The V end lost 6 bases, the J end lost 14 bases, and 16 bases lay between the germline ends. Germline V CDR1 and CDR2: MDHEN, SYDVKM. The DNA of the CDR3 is TGTGCCAGCAGCGAAGGGGTAGGGTTTCTGTTTTTT. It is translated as CASSEGVGFLFF.

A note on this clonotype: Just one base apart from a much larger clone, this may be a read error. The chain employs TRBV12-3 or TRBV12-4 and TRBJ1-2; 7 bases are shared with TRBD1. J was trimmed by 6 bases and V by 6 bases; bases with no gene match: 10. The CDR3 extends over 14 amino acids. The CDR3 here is CASSWTGPNHGYTF. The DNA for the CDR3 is TGTGCCAGCAGCTGGACAGGCCCCAACCATGGCTACACCTTC.

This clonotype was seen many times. The CDR3 loop reads CASSFPRGSYEKLFF. CDR3 sequence (DNA): TGTGCCAGCAGCTTCCCGCGAGGATCTTATGAAAAACTGTTTTTT. This chain connects TRBV7-9 to TRBJ1-4, with D hard to call. With 3 bases removed from V and 6 bases from J, the gap between germline ends came to 14 bases. The CDR3 extends over 15 amino acids. Germline V gene data show CDR1 as SEHNR and CDR2 as FQNEAQ (reference sequence).

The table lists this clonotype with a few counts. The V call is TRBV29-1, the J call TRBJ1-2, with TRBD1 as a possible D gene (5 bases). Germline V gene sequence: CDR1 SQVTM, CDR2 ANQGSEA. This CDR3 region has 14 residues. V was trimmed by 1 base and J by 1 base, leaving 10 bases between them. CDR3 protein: CSVEVSGLNYGYTF. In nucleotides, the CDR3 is TGCAGCGTTGAAGTTTCGGGGCTTAACTATGGCTACACCTTC.

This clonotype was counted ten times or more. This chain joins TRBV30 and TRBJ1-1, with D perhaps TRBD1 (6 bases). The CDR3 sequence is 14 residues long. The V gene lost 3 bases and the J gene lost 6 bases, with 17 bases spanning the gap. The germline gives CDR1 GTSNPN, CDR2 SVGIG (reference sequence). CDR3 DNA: TGTGCCTGGAGCGTAATTCAGGGGATGGCTGAAGCTTTCTTT. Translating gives CAWSVIQGMAEAFF.

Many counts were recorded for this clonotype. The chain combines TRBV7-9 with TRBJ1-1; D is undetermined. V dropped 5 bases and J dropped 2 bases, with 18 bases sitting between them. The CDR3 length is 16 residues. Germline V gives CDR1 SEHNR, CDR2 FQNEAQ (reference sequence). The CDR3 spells CASSNPLPSGNTEAFF. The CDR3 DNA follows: TGTGCCAGCAGCAATCCACTCCCGTCGGGAAACACTGAAGCTTTCTTT.

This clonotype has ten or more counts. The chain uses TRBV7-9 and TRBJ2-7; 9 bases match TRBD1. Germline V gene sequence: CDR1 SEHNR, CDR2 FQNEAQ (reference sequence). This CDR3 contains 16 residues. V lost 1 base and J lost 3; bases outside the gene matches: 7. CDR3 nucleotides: TGTGCCAGCAGCTTAGGTCCGGGACAGGGTTTCTACGAGCAGTACTTC. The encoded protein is CASSLGPGQGFYEQYF.

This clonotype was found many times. The CDR3 region has the DNA TGTGCTAGTGGCGGGGATTTCGCAGCTAATGAAAAACTGTTTTTT. It codes for CASGGDFAANEKLFF. The V call is TRBV12-5, the J call TRBJ1-4; D is ambiguous. Trimming cost V 6 bases and J 3 bases, with 14 bases left between them. The CDR3 runs 15 residues. In germline, CDR1 is LGHNT, CDR2 FRNRAP.

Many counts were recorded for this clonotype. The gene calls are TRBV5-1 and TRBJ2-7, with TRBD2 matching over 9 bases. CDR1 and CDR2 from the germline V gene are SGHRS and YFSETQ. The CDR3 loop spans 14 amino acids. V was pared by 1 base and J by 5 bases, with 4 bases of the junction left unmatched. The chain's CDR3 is CASSLYSGGDEQYF. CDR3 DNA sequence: TGCGCCAGCAGCTTGTATAGCGGGGGCGACGAGCAGTACTTC.

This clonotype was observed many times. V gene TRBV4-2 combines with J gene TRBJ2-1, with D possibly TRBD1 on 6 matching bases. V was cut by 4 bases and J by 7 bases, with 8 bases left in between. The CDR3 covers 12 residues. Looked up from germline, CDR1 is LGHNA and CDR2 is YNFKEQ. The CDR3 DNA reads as TGTGCCAGCAGCCCGACAGGAAATGAGCAGTTCTTC. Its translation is CASSPTGNEQFF.

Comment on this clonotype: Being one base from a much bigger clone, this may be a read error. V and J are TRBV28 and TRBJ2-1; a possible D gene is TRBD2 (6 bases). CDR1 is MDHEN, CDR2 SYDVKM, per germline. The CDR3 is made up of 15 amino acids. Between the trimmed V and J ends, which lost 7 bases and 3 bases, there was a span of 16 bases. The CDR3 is CASNAGGEDYNEQFF. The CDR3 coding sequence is TGTGCCAGCAATGCCGGCGGGGAGGACTACAATGAGCAGTTCTTC.

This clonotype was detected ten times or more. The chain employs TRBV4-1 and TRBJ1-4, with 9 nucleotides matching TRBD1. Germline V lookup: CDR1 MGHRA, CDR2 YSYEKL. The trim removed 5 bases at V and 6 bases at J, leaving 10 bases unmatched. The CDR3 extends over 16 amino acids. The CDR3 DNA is TGCGCCAGCAGCTCGTCTCTGGGACAGGGACATGAAAAACTGTTTTTT. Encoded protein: CASSSSLGQGHEKLFF.

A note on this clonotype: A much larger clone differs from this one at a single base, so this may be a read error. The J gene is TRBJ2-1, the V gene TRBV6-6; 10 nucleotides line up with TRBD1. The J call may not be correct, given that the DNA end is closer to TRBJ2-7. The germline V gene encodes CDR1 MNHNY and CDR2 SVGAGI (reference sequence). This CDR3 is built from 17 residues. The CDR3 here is CASSPRPGQGPYNEQYF. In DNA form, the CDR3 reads TGTGCCAGCAGTCCTCGCCCGGGACAGGGGCCCTACAATGAGCAGTACTTC.

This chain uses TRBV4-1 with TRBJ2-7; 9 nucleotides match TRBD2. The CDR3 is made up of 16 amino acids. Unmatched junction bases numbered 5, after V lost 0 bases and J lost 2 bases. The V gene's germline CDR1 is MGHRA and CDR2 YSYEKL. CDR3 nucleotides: TGCGCCAGCAGCCAAGATACAGCGGGAGGCGCCTACGAGCAGTACTTC. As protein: CASSQDTAGGAYEQYF.

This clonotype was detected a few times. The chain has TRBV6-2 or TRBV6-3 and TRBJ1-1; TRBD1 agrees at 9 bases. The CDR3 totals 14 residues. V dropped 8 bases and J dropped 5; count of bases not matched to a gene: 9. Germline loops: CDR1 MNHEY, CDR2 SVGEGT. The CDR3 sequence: CASDPGQGPTEAFF. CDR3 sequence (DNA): TGTGCCAGCGACCCAGGACAGGGGCCTACTGAAGCTTTCTTT.

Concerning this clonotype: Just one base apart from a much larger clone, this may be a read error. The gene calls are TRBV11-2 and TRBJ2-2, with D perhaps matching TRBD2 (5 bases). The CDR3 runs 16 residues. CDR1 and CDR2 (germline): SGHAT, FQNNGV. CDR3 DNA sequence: TGTGCCAGCGGCTTAGTACTAGTTTCGAACACCGGGGAGCTGTTTTTT. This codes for CASGLVLVSNTGELFF.

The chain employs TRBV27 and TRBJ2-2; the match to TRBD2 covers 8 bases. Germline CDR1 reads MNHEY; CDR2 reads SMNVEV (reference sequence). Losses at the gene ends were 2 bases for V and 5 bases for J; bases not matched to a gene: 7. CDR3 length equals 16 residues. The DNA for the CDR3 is TGTGCCAGCAGTTTAGACGGACTAGCATGGACCGGGGAGCTGTTTTTT. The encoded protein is CASSLDGLAWTGELFF.

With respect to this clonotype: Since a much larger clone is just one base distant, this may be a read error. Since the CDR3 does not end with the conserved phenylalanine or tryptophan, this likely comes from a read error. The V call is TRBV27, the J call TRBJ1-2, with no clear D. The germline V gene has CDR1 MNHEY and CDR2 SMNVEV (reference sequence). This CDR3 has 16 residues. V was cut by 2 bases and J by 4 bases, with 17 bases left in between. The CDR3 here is CASSLLGTARGYGYTL. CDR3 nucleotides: TGTGCCAGCAGTTTACTAGGTACAGCACGAGGCTATGGCTACACCCTC.

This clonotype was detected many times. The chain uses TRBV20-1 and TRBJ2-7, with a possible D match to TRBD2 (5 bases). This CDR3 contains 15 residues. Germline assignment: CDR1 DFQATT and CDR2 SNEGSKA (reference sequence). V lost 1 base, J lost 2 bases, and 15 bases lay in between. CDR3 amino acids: CSARGYRSGTYEQYF. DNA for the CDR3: TGCAGTGCTAGAGGATATAGGTCGGGAACCTACGAGCAGTACTTC.

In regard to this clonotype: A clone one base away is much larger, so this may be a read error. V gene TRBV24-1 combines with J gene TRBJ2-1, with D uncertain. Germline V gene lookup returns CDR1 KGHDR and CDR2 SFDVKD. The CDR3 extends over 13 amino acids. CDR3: CATSLVGYNAQFF. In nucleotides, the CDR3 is TGTGCCACCAGTCTGGTCGGGTACAATGCGCAGTTCTTC.

This CDR3 reads CASSQTGTETQYF. The CDR3 DNA follows: TGTGCCAGCAGCCAGACAGGGACAGAGACCCAGTACTTC. The gene calls are TRBV3-1 and TRBJ2-5; 7 bases are shared with TRBD1. V dropped 3 bases and J dropped 4; count of bases not matched to a gene: 2. Germline V lookup: CDR1 LGHDT, CDR2 YNNKEL (reference sequence). CDR3 length: 13 residues.

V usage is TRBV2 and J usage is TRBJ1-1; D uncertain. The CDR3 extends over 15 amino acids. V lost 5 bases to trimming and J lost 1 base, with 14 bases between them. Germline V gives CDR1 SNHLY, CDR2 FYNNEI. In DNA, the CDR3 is TGTGCCAGCAGTCCCCTTAGGAAATGGAACACTGAAGCTTTCTTT. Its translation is CASSPLRKWNTEAFF.

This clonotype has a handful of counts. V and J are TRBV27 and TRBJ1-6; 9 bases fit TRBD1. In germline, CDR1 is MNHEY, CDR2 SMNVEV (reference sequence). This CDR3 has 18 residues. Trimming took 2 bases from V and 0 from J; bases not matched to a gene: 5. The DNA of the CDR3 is TGTGCCAGCAGTTTAGATCCGACAGGGGGCTCCTATAATTCACCCCTCCACTTT. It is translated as CASSLDPTGGSYNSPLHF.

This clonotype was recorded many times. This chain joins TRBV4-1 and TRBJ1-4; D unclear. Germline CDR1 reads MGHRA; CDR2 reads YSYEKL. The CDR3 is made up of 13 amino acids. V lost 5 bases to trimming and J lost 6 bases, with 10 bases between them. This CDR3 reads CASSFRTYEKLFF. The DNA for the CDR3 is TGCGCCAGCAGCTTTCGGACGTATGAAAAACTGTTTTTT.

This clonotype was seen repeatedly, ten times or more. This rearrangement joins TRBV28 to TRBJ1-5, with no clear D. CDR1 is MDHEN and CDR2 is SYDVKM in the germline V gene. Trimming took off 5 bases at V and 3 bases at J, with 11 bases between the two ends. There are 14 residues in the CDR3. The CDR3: CASSPPGSNQPQHF. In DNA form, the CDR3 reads TGTGCCAGCAGTCCACCAGGATCCAATCAGCCCCAGCATTTT.

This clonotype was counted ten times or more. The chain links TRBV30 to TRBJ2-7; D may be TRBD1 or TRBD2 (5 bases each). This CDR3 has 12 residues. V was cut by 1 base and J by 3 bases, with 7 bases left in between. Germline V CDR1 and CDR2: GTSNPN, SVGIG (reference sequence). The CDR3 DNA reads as TGTGCCTGGAGTGGGGACGGCTACGAGCAGTACTTC. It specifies CAWSGDGYEQYF.

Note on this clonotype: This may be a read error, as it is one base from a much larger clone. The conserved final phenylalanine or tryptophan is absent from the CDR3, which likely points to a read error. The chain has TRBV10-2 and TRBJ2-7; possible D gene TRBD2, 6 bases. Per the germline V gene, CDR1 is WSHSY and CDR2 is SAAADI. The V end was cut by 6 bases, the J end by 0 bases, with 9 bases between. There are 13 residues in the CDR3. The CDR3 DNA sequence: TGCGCCAGCAGGGGACTTCGCTCCTACGAGCAGTACCTC. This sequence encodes CASRGLRSYEQYL.

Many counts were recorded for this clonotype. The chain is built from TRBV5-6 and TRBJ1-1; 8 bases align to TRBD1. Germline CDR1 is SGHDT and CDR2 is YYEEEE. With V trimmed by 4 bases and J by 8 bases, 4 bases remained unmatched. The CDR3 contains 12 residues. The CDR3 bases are TGTGCCAGCAGCATAGACAGGGGCGAAGCTTTCTTT. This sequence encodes CASSIDRGEAFF.

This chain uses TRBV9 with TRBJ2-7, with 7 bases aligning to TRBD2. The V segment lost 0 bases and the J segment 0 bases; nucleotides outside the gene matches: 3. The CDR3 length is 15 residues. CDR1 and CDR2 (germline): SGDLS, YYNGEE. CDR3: CASSVGGGYSYEQYF. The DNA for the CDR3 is TGTGCCAGCAGCGTAGGGGGGGGGTACTCCTACGAGCAGTACTTC.